The 6 T cell receptor beta chains in this list originate from one sample, sequenced in a study of cytomegalovirus exposure and HLA in healthy donors. The PCR contained 60 Vbeta and 13 Jbeta primers. The protocol was immunoSEQ multiplex PCR, while the TCRdb copy is restricted to in-frame clones and leaves out a portion. Listed are roughly 200,000 clones; about 1% falls within the top ten. What was sequenced was PBMCs. Every receptor here comes from a girl aged 2 to 9 in good health and CMV-seropositive.

The V call is TRBV5-1, the J call TRBJ1-1, with no clear D. The CDR3 contains 13 residues. Trimming stripped 4 bases from V and 3 bases from J, with 10 bases between. The germline V gene encodes CDR1 SGHRS and CDR2 YFSETQ. The DNA of the CDR3 is TGCGCCAGCAGCATACTGGGCGACACTGAAGCTTTCTTT. Translating gives CASSILGDTEAFF.

CDR3 nucleotide sequence: TGTGCCAGCAGTTACTCCAGGACAGGGGGCACAGATACGCAGTATTTT. Translating gives CASSYSRTGGTDTQYF. This sequence joins TRBV6-5 and TRBJ2-3, with 9 positions matching TRBD1. Germline-derived CDR1 and CDR2 are MNHEY and SVGAGI. V lost 0 bases and J lost 1; bases outside the gene matches: 2. The CDR3 has 16 residues.

The V call is TRBV9, the J call TRBJ1-1; D possibly corresponds to TRBD1 (6 bases). CDR1 and CDR2 from the germline V gene are SGDLS and YYNGEE. There are 15 residues in the CDR3. V was cut by 5 bases and J by 0 bases, with 14 bases left in between. The CDR3 DNA follows: TGTGCCAGCAGTCTACGGGGGGCGATGAACACTGAAGCTTTCTTT. This gives the protein CASSLRGAMNTEAFF.

The CDR3 region is CASSRGQGHEKLFF. In nucleotides, the CDR3 is TGTGCCAGCAGCCGGGGACAGGGACATGAAAAACTGTTTTTT. V usage is TRBV7-6 and J usage is TRBJ1-4; 9 bases are shared with TRBD1. The CDR3 runs 14 residues. V was pared by 5 bases and J by 6 bases, with 4 bases of the junction left unmatched. The germline gives CDR1 SGHVS, CDR2 FNYEAQ.

This sequence joins TRBV19 and TRBJ2-1; D ambiguous. The CDR3 is 14 residues long. Germline values: CDR1 LNHDA, CDR2 SQIVND (reference sequence). The germline V and J ends were trimmed by 0 bases and 8 bases, with 11 bases remaining between them. The CDR3 sequence: CASSIDLYVDEQFF. In nucleotides, the CDR3 is TGTGCCAGTAGTATAGATCTATACGTTGATGAGCAGTTCTTC.

This sequence joins TRBV7-9 and TRBJ1-1; 7 positions match TRBD1. The J segment lost 12 bases and the V segment lost 5 bases, leaving 9 bases of the junction unmatched. The V gene's germline CDR1 is SEHNR and CDR2 FQNEAQ (reference sequence). The CDR3 has 12 residues. The CDR3 is CASSGPDRDPFF. In nucleotides, the CDR3 is TGTGCCAGCAGCGGACCCGACAGGGACCCTTTCTTT.